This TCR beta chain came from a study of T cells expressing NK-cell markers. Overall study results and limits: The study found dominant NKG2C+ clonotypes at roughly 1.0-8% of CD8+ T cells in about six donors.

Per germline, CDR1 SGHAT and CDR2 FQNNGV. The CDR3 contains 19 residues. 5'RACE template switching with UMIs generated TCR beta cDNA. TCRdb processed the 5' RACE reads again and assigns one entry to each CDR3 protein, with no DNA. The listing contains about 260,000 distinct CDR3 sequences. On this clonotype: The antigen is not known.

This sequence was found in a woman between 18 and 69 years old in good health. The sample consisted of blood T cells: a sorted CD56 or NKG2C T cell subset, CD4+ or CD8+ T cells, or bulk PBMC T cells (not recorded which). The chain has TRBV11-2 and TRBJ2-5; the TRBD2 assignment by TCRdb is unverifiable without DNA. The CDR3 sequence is CASSSMGASGRGSQETQYF.